The sequence of this T cell receptor (beta chain) was determined in a study of Ad26.COV2.S vaccination and SARS-CoV-2 variants. Study as a whole: Once, or twice with 56 days between doses, Ad26.COV2.S was given intramuscularly.

The table came from immunoSEQ multiplex PCR; TCRdb's copy has only in-frame clones and leaves some out. Of around 250,000 clones listed, around 88% are singletons. Germline CDR1 reads SGHDT; CDR2 reads YYEEEE. V lost 3 bases to trimming and J lost 3 bases; unmatched junction nucleotides: 11. This CDR3 comprises 16 residues. Treatment in this sample: some 19 received Ad26.COV2.S at low or high dose, single or two shots; 5 received placebo; per-sample allocation not given. Sampling took place 63 days after the first vaccine or placebo injection. The rearrangement links TRBV5-6 to TRBJ2-7; 8 bases are a match to TRBD2. This sequence originates from a person aged 18-60 years who received the Ad26.COV2.S COVID-19 vaccine or a placebo. Sequencing was performed on peripheral blood, taken in a trial of Ad26.COV2.S vaccine versus placebo. The CDR3 DNA follows: TGTGCCAGCAGCTACCCCGGGGGGGTGGGTTACTACGAGCAGTACTTC. Its protein product is CASSYPGGVGYYEQYF.